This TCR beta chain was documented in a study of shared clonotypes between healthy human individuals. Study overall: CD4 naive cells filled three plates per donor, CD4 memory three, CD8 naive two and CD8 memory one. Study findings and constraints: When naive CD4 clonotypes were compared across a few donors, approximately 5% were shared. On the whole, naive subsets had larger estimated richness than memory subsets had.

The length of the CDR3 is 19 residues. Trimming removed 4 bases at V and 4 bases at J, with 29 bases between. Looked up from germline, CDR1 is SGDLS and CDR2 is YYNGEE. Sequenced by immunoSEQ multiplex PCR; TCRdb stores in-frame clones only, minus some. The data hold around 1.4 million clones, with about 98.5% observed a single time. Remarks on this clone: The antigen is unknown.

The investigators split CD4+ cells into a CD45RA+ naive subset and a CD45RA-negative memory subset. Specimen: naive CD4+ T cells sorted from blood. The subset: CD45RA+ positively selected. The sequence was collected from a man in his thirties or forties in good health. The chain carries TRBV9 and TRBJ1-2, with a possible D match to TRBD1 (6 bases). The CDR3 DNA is TGTGCCAGCAGCAAAGGGGGAACCGGGCCAGGTTCCCTCGGCTATGGCTACACCTTC. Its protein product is CASSKGGTGPGSLGYGYTF. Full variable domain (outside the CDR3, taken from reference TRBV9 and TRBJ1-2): DSGVTQTPKHLITATGQRVTLRCSPRSGDLSVYWYQQSLDQGLQFLIQYYNGEERAKGNILERFSAQQFPDLHSELNLSSLELGDSALYFCASSKGGTGPGSLGYGYTFGSGTRLTVV.